Following are 21 T cell receptor beta chains from one sample sequenced in a study of control samples from healthy donors and cancer patients. Assay used: immunoSEQ multiplex PCR; TCRdb lists only in-frame clones, some missing. The table lists approximately 150,000 clones, 75% to 95% of them singletons. Material: blood. These receptors came from a man aged 25 to 40 in good health.

The rearrangement joins TRBV6-6 to TRBJ2-6; 7 bases align to TRBD2. The CDR3 loop spans 16 amino acids. V was pared by 0 bases and J by 2 bases, with 1 base of the junction left unmatched. CDR1 and CDR2 (germline): MNHNY, SVGAGI (reference sequence). The CDR3 DNA sequence: TGTGCCAGCAGTTACTCGAGCGGGACTGGGGCCAACGTCCTGACTTTC. Residues: CASSYSSGTGANVLTF.

V usage is TRBV7-8 and J usage is TRBJ2-1; 8 bases line up with TRBD1. The V gene end was trimmed by 1 base and the J gene end by 4 bases; junction bases not matched to a gene: 3. The CDR3 loop spans 15 amino acids. CDR1 SGHVS and CDR2 FQNEAQ come from the germline V gene. CDR3 region: CASSLGDRRYNEQFF. CDR3 sequence (DNA): TGTGCCAGCAGCTTAGGGGACAGGAGATACAATGAGCAGTTCTTC.

The chain couples TRBV4-1 to TRBJ1-1; D is possibly TRBD1 (6 bases). The CDR3 sequence is 15 residues long. Germline V gene sequence: CDR1 MGHRA, CDR2 YSYEKL. V lost 0 bases and J 1 base, leaving 9 bases between the germline ends. CDR3 loop: CASSQDGQWNTEAFF. The CDR3 bases are TGCGCCAGCAGCCAAGATGGACAGTGGAACACTGAAGCTTTCTTT.

This chain joins TRBV18 and TRBJ2-7; D is unresolved. CDR1 is KGHSH, CDR2 LQKENI, per germline. V lost 3 bases and J lost 4, with 7 bases in between. This CDR3 is 12 amino acids long. CDR3 region: CASSPGEYEQYF. The CDR3 nucleotides read TGTGCCAGCTCACCGGGTGAATACGAGCAGTACTTC.

CDR3: CASTISRSDSNQPQHF. DNA of the CDR3: TGTGCCAGTACCATATCCCGCAGTGATAGCAATCAGCCCCAGCATTTT. The J gene is TRBJ1-5, the V gene TRBV19; D is unclear. Trimming cost V 7 bases and J 0 bases, with 16 bases left between them. CDR1 is LNHDA, CDR2 SQIVND, per germline (reference sequence). This CDR3 contains 16 residues.

This clone was observed once. The chain employs TRBV27 and TRBJ1-6; D is uncertain. CDR3 size: 15 residues. The V gene's germline CDR1 is MNHEY and CDR2 SMNVEV (reference sequence). Trimming cost V 2 bases and J 3 bases, with 8 bases left between them. The CDR3 protein is CASSLGTVYNSPLHF. The CDR3 DNA follows: TGTGCCAGCAGTTTAGGTACAGTCTATAATTCACCCCTCCACTTT.

V gene TRBV7-3 combines with J gene TRBJ1-2; the D gene is possibly TRBD1 (6 bases). Trimming removed 1 base from V and 2 bases from J, with 11 bases in between. Germline V lookup: CDR1 SGHTA, CDR2 FQGTGA. The CDR3 runs 15 residues. For the CDR3, the DNA is TGTGCCAGCAGCTTAAGTCAGGGGACCAACTATGGCTACACCTTC. Translation: CASSLSQGTNYGYTF.

The chain links TRBV5-5 to TRBJ2-3; D is unresolved. The CDR3 length is 15 residues. Trimming pared 1 base from V and 2 bases from J, leaving 11 bases between. Germline assignment: CDR1 SGHKS and CDR2 YYEKEE (reference sequence). Written as DNA, the CDR3 is TGTGCCAGCAGCTTGAACCCCAAGATCACAGATACGCAGTATTTT. It yields the protein CASSLNPKITDTQYF.

The chain is built from TRBV3-1 (or the pseudogene TRBV3-2) and TRBJ1-2, with 7 nucleotides matching TRBD1. The junction had 13 bases not matched to a gene; V was cut back by 4 bases and J by 8 bases. This CDR3 has 15 amino acids. Looked up from germline, CDR1 is LGHDT and CDR2 is YNNKEL (reference sequence). Here the CDR3 DNA reads TGTGCCAGCAGCCCCGGGGCAGGGGGGTCGAAAGGCTACACCTTC. Its protein is CASSPGAGGSKGYTF.

This rearrangement joins TRBV7-8 to TRBJ2-1; tentative D call: TRBD2 (7 bases). Germline loops: CDR1 SGHVS, CDR2 FQNEAQ. The CDR3 has 17 residues. V shed 2 bases and J shed 5 bases, with 19 bases lying between them. DNA of the CDR3: TGTGCCAGCAGCTTACGGTGGGGGGGCAGCGGACACAATGAGCAGTTCTTC. It translates to CASSLRWGGSGHNEQFF.

The chain uses TRBV11-2 and TRBJ2-1, with D possibly TRBD1 on 5 matching bases. V was trimmed by 0 bases and J by 6 bases, leaving 12 bases between them. This CDR3 comprises 15 residues. Germline CDR1 reads SGHAT; CDR2 reads FQNNGV. The CDR3 nucleotides read TGTGCCAGCAGCTTAGAACGGGCAGGGTCCAATGAGCAGTTCTTC. Translating gives CASSLERAGSNEQFF.

The rearrangement uses TRBV12-5 and TRBJ2-4; TRBD1 aligns across 9 bases. V was clipped by 6 bases and J by 3 bases; unmatched bases: 9. Germline CDR1 is LGHNT and CDR2 is FRNRAP. The CDR3 sequence is 16 residues long. The CDR3 loop is CASGKGTGSRKNIQYF. The CDR3 nucleotides read TGTGCTAGTGGCAAAGGGACAGGGAGCCGCAAAAACATTCAGTACTTC.

CDR3 nucleotides: TGTGCCAGCAGCCAAGTGGGACTAGAGATTCAAGATACGCAGTATTTT. It specifies CASSQVGLEIQDTQYF. The V gene is TRBV4-2, the J gene TRBJ2-3; 8 nucleotides align to TRBD2. V shed 1 base, J shed 5 bases, and the junction held 8 bases outside the gene matches. Germline CDR1 and CDR2: LGHNA and YNFKEQ. The CDR3 length is 16 residues.

The V and J genes are TRBV28 and TRBJ1-1; D gene unclear. V shed 8 bases and J shed 2 bases, with 9 bases lying between them. The CDR3 consists of 12 residues. Per the germline V gene, CDR1 is MDHEN and CDR2 is SYDVKM. Here the CDR3 reads CASGQPNTEAFF. The CDR3 DNA follows: TGTGCCAGCGGGCAGCCAAACACTGAAGCTTTCTTT.

This clone has only one observation. The chain is built from TRBV28 and TRBJ1-2; TRBD1 aligns across 8 bases. The germline gives CDR1 MDHEN, CDR2 SYDVKM. V was pared by 4 bases and J by 5 bases, with 9 bases of the junction left unmatched. This CDR3 is built from 15 residues. CDR3 loop: CASSSPGGSGYGYTF. The CDR3 DNA reads as TGTGCCAGCAGTTCCCCAGGGGGCTCTGGGTATGGCTACACCTTC.

The chain combines TRBV27 with TRBJ2-1; 7 bases map to TRBD1. The CDR3 runs 15 residues. In germline, CDR1 is MNHEY, CDR2 SMNVEV (reference sequence). V trimming: 0 bases; J trimming: 5 bases; junction bases outside the gene matches: 4. Here the CDR3 reads CASSLSGGTNNEQFF. Here the CDR3 DNA reads TGTGCCAGCAGTTTATCAGGGGGCACCAACAATGAGCAGTTCTTC.

The chain carries TRBV2 and TRBJ2-2, with TRBD2 matching over 9 bases. In germline, CDR1 is SNHLY, CDR2 FYNNEI. V shed 4 bases and J 4 bases; nucleotides not matched to a gene: 13. The CDR3 has 18 amino acids. The CDR3 reads CASSGFSGGQVGTGELFF. CDR3 in DNA: TGTGCCAGCAGTGGCTTTAGCGGGGGTCAGGTGGGCACCGGGGAGCTGTTTTTT.

The chain couples TRBV5-1 to TRBJ2-1; TRBD1 matches at 8 bases. This CDR3 spans 14 amino acids. After removal of 4 bases from V and 5 bases from J, the junction contained 5 bases not matched to a gene. In germline, CDR1 is SGHRS, CDR2 YFSETQ. The CDR3 region is CASSPWTGNNEQFF. The DNA for the CDR3 is TGCGCCAGCAGCCCGTGGACAGGGAACAATGAGCAGTTCTTC.

The rearrangement uses TRBV10-3 and TRBJ2-7, with D perhaps assigned TRBD1 or TRBD2 (5 bases each). The CDR3 runs 13 residues. The V gene lost 4 bases and the J gene lost 5 bases, with 12 bases spanning the gap. The germline V gene has CDR1 ENHRY and CDR2 SYGVKD. In nucleotides, the CDR3 is TGTGCCATCAGTGTGGGACGTGGGAACGAGCAGTACTTC. This encodes CAISVGRGNEQYF.

This clone was recorded once. The CDR3 sequence is CASSRAARRQYF. The CDR3 DNA reads as TGTGCCAGCAGCCGGGCCGCTCGCCGGCAGTACTTC. The genes are TRBV28 and TRBJ2-7; no clear D. Germline assignment: CDR1 MDHEN and CDR2 SYDVKM. The CDR3 is 12 residues long. V lost 6 bases, J lost 9 bases, and 15 bases lay in between.

This clone appeared a single time. The rearrangement links TRBV28 to TRBJ1-1; D gene uncertain. This CDR3 contains 14 residues. Trimming left V 5 bases short and J 0 bases short, with 10 bases between. Germline values: CDR1 MDHEN, CDR2 SYDVKM. In DNA, the CDR3 is TGTGCCAGCAGTCCTAGTCAACTGAACACTGAAGCTTTCTTT. Translating gives CASSPSQLNTEAFF.